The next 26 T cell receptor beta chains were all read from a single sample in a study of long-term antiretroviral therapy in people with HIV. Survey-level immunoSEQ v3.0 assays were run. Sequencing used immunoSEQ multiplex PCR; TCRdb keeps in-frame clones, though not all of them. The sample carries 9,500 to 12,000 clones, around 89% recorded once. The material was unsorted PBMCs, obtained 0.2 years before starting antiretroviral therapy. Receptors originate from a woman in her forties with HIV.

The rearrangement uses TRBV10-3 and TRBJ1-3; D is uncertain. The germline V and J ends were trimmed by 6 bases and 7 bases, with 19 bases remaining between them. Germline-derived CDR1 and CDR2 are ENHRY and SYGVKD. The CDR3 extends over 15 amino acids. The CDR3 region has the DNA TGTGCCATCAGGATAGGATCCCGGGGTCGGAACACCATATATTTT. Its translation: CAIRIGSRGRNTIYF.

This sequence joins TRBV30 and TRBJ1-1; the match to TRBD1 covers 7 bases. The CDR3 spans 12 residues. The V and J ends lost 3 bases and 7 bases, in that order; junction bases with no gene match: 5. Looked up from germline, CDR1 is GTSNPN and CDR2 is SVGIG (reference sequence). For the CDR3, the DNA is TGTGCCTGGAGCAGGACAGGCGATGAAGCTTTCTTT. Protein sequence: CAWSRTGDEAFF.

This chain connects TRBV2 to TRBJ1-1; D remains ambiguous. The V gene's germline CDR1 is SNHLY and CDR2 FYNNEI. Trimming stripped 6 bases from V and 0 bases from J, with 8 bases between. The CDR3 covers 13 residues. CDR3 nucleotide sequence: TGTGCCAGCAGGCGGGATATGAACACTGAAGCTTTCTTT. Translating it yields CASRRDMNTEAFF.

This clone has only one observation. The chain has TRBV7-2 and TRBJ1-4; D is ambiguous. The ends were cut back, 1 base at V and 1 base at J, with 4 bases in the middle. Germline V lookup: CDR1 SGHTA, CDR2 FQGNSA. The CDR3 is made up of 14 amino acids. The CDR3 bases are TGTGCCAGCAGCTTAGTTCGAACTAATGAAAAACTGTTTTTT. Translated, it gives CASSLVRTNEKLFF.

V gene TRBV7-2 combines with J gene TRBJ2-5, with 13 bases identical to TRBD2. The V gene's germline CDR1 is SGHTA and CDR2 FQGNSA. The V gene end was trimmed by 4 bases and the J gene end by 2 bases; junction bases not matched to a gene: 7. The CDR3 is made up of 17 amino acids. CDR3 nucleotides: TGTGCCAGCAGCTCCAGACTAGCGGGGGGCGTACAAGAGACCCAGTACTTC. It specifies CASSSRLAGGVQETQYF.

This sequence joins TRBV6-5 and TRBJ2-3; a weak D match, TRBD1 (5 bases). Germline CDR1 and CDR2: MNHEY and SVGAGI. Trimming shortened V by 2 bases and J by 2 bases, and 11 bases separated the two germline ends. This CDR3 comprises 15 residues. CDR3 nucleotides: TGTGCCAGCAGTTACACCCAGGGTTACACAGATACGCAGTATTTT. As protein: CASSYTQGYTDTQYF.

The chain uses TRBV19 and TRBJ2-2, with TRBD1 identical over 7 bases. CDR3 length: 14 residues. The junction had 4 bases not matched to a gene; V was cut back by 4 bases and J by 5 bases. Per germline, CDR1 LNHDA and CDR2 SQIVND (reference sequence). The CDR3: CASSSRTGTGELFF. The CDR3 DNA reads TGTGCCAGTAGTAGCCGGACAGGAACCGGGGAGCTGTTTTTT.

The CDR3 sequence: CASSLTGLAGNLDTQYF. The CDR3 DNA reads TGTGCCAGCAGTTTAACCGGACTAGCGGGGAATTTGGATACGCAGTATTTT. This rearrangement joins TRBV27 to TRBJ2-3; 12 bases line up with TRBD2. Germline CDR1 and CDR2: MNHEY and SMNVEV (reference sequence). Trimming took 2 bases from V and 6 from J; bases not matched to a gene: 9. The CDR3 length is 17 residues.

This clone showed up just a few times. The DNA of the CDR3 is TGTGCCTGGAACAGGGGGCTCAATCAGCCCCAGCATTTT. Residues: CAWNRGLNQPQHF. The chain uses TRBV30 and TRBJ1-5; 9 nucleotides match TRBD1. Germline CDR1 is GTSNPN and CDR2 is SVGIG (reference sequence). This CDR3 comprises 13 residues. J was trimmed by 3 bases and V by 4 bases; bases with no gene match: 1.

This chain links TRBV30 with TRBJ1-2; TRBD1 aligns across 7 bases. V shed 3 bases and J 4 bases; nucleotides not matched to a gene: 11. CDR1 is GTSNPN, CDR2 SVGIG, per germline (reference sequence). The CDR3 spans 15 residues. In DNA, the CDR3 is TGTGCCTGGAGGTCCATCGACAGGGAGGGCTATGGCTACACCTTC. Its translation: CAWRSIDREGYGYTF.

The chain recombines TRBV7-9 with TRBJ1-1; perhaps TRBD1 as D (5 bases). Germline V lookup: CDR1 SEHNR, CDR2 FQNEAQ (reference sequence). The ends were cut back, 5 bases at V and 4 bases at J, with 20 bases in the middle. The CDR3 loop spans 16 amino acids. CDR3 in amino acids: CASSPSSGAEGTEAFF. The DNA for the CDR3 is TGTGCCAGCAGCCCTAGTAGCGGGGCAGAGGGCACTGAAGCTTTCTTT.

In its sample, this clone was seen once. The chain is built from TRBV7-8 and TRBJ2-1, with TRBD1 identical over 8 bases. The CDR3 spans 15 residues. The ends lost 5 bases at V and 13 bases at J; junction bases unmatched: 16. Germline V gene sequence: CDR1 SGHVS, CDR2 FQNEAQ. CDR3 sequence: CASSIDPSRTGQQFF. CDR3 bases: TGTGCCAGCAGCATCGATCCCTCCCGGACAGGGCAACAGTTCTTC.

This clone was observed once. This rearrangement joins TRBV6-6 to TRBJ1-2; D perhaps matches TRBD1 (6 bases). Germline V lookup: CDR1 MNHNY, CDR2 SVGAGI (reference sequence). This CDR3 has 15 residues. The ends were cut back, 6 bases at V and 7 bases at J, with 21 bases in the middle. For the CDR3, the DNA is TGTGCCAGCAGACCACCTGGGGACATATTTAGTGGCTACACCTTC. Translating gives CASRPPGDIFSGYTF.

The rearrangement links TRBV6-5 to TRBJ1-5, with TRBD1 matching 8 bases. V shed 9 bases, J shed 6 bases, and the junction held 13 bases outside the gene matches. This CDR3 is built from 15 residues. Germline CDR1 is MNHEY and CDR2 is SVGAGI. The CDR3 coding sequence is TGTGCCAGTAAGTCAGGGGGCGGCCAGGGTCAGCCCCAGCATTTT. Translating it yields CASKSGGGQGQPQHF.

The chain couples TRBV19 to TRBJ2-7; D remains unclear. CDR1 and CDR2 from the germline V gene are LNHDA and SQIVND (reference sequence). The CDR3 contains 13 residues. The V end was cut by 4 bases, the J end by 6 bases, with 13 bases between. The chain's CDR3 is CASSTDMLSEQYF. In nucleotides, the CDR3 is TGTGCCAGTAGTACAGACATGTTGTCCGAGCAGTACTTC. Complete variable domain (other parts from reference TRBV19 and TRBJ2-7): DGGITQSPKYLFRKEGQNVTLSCEQNLNHDAMYWYRQDPGQGLRLIYYSQIVNDFQKGDIAEGYSVSREKKESFPLTVTSAQKNPTAFYLCASSTDMLSEQYFGPGTRLTVT.

DNA for the CDR3: TGTGCCAGCAGCCGGGACTCTGACTACGAGCAGTACTTC. Amino acids: CASSRDSDYEQYF. The chain joins TRBV7-2 to TRBJ2-7; TRBD2 is a possible D gene (6 bases). The CDR3 sequence is 13 residues long. V lost 5 bases, J lost 3 bases, and 11 bases lay in between. Germline CDR1 and CDR2: SGHTA and FQGNSA.

The CDR3 region is CASSWGGAGANVLTF. Here the CDR3 DNA reads TGCGCCAGCAGCTGGGGCGGGGCTGGGGCCAACGTCCTGACTTTC. V gene TRBV5-1 combines with J gene TRBJ2-6, with TRBD2 as a possible D gene (6 bases). The length of the CDR3 is 15 residues. Germline V gene sequence: CDR1 SGHRS, CDR2 YFSETQ. The V gene lost 3 bases and the J gene lost 2 bases, with 9 bases spanning the gap.

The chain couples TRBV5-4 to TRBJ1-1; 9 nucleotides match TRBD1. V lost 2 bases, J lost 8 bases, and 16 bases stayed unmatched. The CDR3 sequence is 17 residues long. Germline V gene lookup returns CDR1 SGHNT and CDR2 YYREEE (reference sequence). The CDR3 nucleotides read TGTGCCAGCAGCTTTCCCCTTGGTGGGACAGGGCGAGCCGAAGCTTTCTTT. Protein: CASSFPLGGTGRAEAFF.

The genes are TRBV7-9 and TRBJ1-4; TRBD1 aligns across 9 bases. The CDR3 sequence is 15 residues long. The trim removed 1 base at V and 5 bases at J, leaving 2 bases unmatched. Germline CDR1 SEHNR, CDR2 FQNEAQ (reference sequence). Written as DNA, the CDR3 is TGTGCCAGCAGCTTAGTGACAGGGGGAAATGAAAAACTGTTTTTT. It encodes CASSLVTGGNEKLFF.

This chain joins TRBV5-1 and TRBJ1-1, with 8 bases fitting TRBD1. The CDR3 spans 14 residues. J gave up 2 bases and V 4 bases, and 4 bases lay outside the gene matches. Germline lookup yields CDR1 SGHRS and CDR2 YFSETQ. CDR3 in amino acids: CASSPGQGNTEAFF. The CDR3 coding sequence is TGCGCCAGCAGCCCAGGACAGGGAAACACTGAAGCTTTCTTT.

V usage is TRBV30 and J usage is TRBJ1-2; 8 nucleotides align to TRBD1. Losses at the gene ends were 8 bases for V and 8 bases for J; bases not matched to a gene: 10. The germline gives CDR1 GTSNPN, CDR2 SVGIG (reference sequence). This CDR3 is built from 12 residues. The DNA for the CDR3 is TGTGCCGGAACAGGGGGAGGTCGGGGCTACACCTTC. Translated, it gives CAGTGGGRGYTF.

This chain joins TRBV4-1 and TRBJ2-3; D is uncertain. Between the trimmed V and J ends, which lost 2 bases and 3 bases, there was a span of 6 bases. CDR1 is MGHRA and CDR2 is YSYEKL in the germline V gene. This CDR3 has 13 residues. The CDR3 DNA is TGCGCCAGCAGCCAATCGAGGACAGATACGCAGTATTTT. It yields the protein CASSQSRTDTQYF.

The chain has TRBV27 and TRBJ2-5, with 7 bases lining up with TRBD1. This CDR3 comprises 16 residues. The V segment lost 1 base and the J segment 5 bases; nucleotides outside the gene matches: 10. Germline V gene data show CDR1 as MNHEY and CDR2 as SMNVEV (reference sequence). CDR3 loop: CASSLYPLTGWETQYF. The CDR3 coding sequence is TGTGCCAGCAGTTTATACCCCCTGACAGGGTGGGAGACCCAGTACTTC.

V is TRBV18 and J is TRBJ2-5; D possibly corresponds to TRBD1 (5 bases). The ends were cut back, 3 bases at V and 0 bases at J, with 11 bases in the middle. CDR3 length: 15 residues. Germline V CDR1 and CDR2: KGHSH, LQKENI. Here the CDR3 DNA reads TGTGCCAGCTCACCCAGGGAAAATTACCAAGAGACCCAGTACTTC. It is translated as CASSPRENYQETQYF.

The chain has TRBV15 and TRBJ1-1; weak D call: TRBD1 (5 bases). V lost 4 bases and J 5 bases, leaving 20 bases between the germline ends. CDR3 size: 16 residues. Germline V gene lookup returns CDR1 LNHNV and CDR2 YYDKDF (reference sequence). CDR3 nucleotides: TGTGCCACCAGCACAGAAAACCTTGGGACCTCGACTGAAGCTTTCTTT. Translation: CATSTENLGTSTEAFF.

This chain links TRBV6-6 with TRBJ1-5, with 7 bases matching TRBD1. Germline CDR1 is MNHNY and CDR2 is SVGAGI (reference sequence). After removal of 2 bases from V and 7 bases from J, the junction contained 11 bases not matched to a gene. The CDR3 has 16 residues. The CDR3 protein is CASSYGGQGVGQPQHF. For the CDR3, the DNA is TGTGCCAGCAGTTACGGGGGCCAGGGGGTCGGGCAGCCCCAGCATTTT.